These 31 T cell receptor beta chains were sequenced from one sample in a study of beta chain features in type 1 diabetes. Study-level findings and limits: TCRB CDR3 length was moderately but significantly reduced in all four CD4+ subsets of Type 1 diabetes patients.

Antigen specificity for these receptors is unknown. What was sequenced were expressed TCRB transcripts, since all of the isolated RNA had been reverse transcribed. The table came from immunoSEQ multiplex PCR; TCRdb's copy has only in-frame clones and leaves some out. The sample records around 150,000 clones, 9% being singletons. What was sequenced was central memory CD4+ T cells from blood. The receptors were sampled from a woman in her 30s with type 1 diabetes.

This clone has just a few counts. The chain is built from TRBV29-1 and TRBJ1-2; perhaps TRBD1 as D (6 bases). CDR3 length: 13 residues. Trimming removed 5 bases from V and 6 bases from J, with 16 bases in between. CDR1 SQVTM and CDR2 ANQGSEA come from the germline V gene. CDR3 region: CSVTVRGWDGYTF. Here the CDR3 DNA reads TGCAGCGTTACCGTCAGGGGTTGGGATGGCTACACCTTC.

A few counts support this clone. The chain uses TRBV29-1 and TRBJ2-3, with 11 bases lining up with TRBD2. V lost 3 bases and J lost 3; bases outside the gene matches: 8. Per germline, CDR1 SQVTM and CDR2 ANQGSEA. The CDR3 has 16 residues. The CDR3 DNA sequence: TGCAGCGTTGACCCCCTAGCGGGAGGCGGGACAGATACGCAGTATTTT. Translating gives CSVDPLAGGGTDTQYF.

This clone was counted between two and nine times. CDR3 in amino acids: CASSLVSPATEAFF. DNA of the CDR3: TGTGCCAGCAGCTTAGTATCTCCAGCGACTGAAGCTTTCTTT. This sequence joins TRBV14 and TRBJ1-1, with D uncertain. V was shortened by 5 bases and J by 5 bases, with 15 bases between the two germline ends. The CDR3 runs 14 residues. Germline CDR1 reads SGHDN; CDR2 reads FVKESK. The full variable domain, in which reference TRBV14 and TRBJ1-1 provide the parts outside the CDR3, is EAGVTQFPSHSVIEKGQTVTLRCDPISGHDNLYWYRRVMGKEIKFLLHFVKESKQDESGMPNNRFLAERTGGTYSTLKVQPAELEDSGVYFCASSLVSPATEAFFGQGTRLTVV.

This clone was picked up a small number of times. The genes are TRBV5-1 and TRBJ2-7; D possibly corresponds to TRBD1 (6 bases). This CDR3 spans 14 amino acids. The germline gives CDR1 SGHRS, CDR2 YFSETQ. Trimming left V 4 bases short and J 2 bases short, with 13 bases between. CDR3 nucleotides: TGCGCCAGCAGCCAGGGGCCTGGGGCCTACGAGCAGTACTTC. Residues: CASSQGPGAYEQYF.

This clone has just a few counts. The chain is built from TRBV16 and TRBJ1-4; weak D call: TRBD1 (5 bases). From germline, CDR1 is KGHSY and CDR2 FQNENV. V was cut by 7 bases and J by 14 bases, with 26 bases left in between. This CDR3 is built from 15 residues. Written as DNA, the CDR3 is TGTGCCAGCAACACCGTTTTGACAGAGCCTTCTCGGCTGTTTTTT. It codes for CASNTVLTEPSRLFF.

The chain recombines TRBV2 with TRBJ1-5; the match to TRBD1 covers 9 bases. Losses at the gene ends were 5 bases for V and 4 bases for J; bases not matched to a gene: 3. Germline loops: CDR1 SNHLY, CDR2 FYNNEI. CDR3 size: 14 residues. The CDR3 sequence: CASSLQGANQPQHF. The DNA for the CDR3 is TGTGCCAGCAGTTTACAGGGGGCAAATCAGCCCCAGCATTTT.

In this sample, this clone turned up a few times. The genes are TRBV9 and TRBJ2-5, with 8 bases matching TRBD1. With 5 bases clipped from V and 5 bases from J, the junction kept 5 bases outside the gene matches. The CDR3 runs to 13 residues. CDR1 SGDLS and CDR2 YYNGEE come from the germline V gene. CDR3 nucleotide sequence: TGTGCCAGCAGTCCAAGACAGGGGGAGACCCAGTACTTC. Amino acids: CASSPRQGETQYF.

This clone showed up just a few times. V gene TRBV7-9 combines with J gene TRBJ1-2, with D hard to call. Germline CDR1 and CDR2: SEHNR and FQNEAQ (reference sequence). V lost 5 bases, J lost 7 bases, and 11 bases lay in between. This CDR3 has 12 amino acids. This CDR3 reads CASSPGLGGYTF. The DNA for the CDR3 is TGTGCCAGCAGCCCTGGTCTCGGTGGCTACACCTTC.

This clone was found many times. The chain employs TRBV9 and TRBJ2-3, with 11 nucleotides matching TRBD1. This CDR3 spans 16 amino acids. The trim removed 0 bases at V and 4 bases at J, leaving 4 bases unmatched. Germline loops: CDR1 SGDLS, CDR2 YYNGEE. CDR3 bases: TGTGCCAGCAGCGTAGGGGACAGGGGGTGGCCAGATACGCAGTATTTT. It translates to CASSVGDRGWPDTQYF. The full variable domain, rest sourced from reference TRBV9 and TRBJ2-3, is DSGVTQTPKHLITATGQRVTLRCSPRSGDLSVYWYQQSLDQGLQFLIQYYNGEERAKGNILERFSAQQFPDLHSELNLSSLELGDSALYFCASSVGDRGWPDTQYFGPGTRLTVL.

The V and J genes are TRBV7-2 and TRBJ2-1, with no clear D. The CDR3 is made up of 15 amino acids. Trimming took 6 bases from V and 0 from J, leaving 12 bases between them. Germline V gene data show CDR1 as SGHTA and CDR2 as FQGNSA. The CDR3 bases are TGTGCCAGCAGATCAAGAGCATACTCCTACAATGAGCAGTTCTTC. Translating gives CASRSRAYSYNEQFF.

The chain employs TRBV2 and TRBJ2-5, with D perhaps TRBD2 (6 bases). This CDR3 has 14 residues. V dropped 4 bases and J dropped 2 bases, with 11 bases sitting between them. Germline CDR1 SNHLY, CDR2 FYNNEI. In nucleotides, the CDR3 is TGTGCCAGCAGTGTTCAGGGACTGCAAGAGACCCAGTACTTC. The encoded protein is CASSVQGLQETQYF.

This clone was seen only a few times. The genes are TRBV9 and TRBJ2-3; 8 positions agree with TRBD2. The V and J ends lost 2 bases and 4 bases, in that order; junction bases with no gene match: 9. This CDR3 has 16 amino acids. CDR1 and CDR2 (germline): SGDLS, YYNGEE. The DNA for the CDR3 is TGTGCCAGCAGCGTTATTGCGGGAGGTGGCGCAGATACGCAGTATTTT. Protein: CASSVIAGGGADTQYF.

The chain carries TRBV18 and TRBJ1-1; 9 bases match TRBD1. The V gene's germline CDR1 is KGHSH and CDR2 LQKENI. The CDR3 has 15 residues. J was trimmed by 6 bases and V by 1 base; bases with no gene match: 6. CDR3 sequence reads: CASSPRGTGWAEAFF. CDR3 DNA sequence: TGTGCCAGCTCACCACGGGGGACAGGGTGGGCTGAAGCTTTCTTT.

This clone was detected a few times. The chain employs TRBV5-1 and TRBJ2-6; 8 nucleotides line up with TRBD1. V dropped 3 bases and J dropped 4; count of bases not matched to a gene: 6. Germline-derived CDR1 and CDR2 are SGHRS and YFSETQ. The CDR3 is 16 residues long. Written as DNA, the CDR3 is TGCGCCAGCAGCTCCGGACAGGGTTCCGGGGCCAACGTCCTGACTTTC. Amino acids: CASSSGQGSGANVLTF.

This clone was picked up a small number of times. The chain employs TRBV29-1 and TRBJ1-2; D unresolved. Per germline, CDR1 SQVTM and CDR2 ANQGSEA. V lost 3 bases, J lost 1 base, and 6 bases lay in between. This CDR3 contains 12 residues. The DNA of the CDR3 is TGCAGCGTTGACGAGGATAACTATGGCTACACCTTC. The encoded protein is CSVDEDNYGYTF. The full variable domain, with the rest looked up from reference TRBV29-1 and TRBJ1-2, is SAVISQKPSRDICQRGTSLTIQCQVDSQVTMMFWYRQQPGQSLTLIATANQGSEATYESGFVIDKFPISRPNLTFSTLTVSNMSPEDSSIYLCSVDEDNYGYTFGSGTRLTVV.

The V call is TRBV7-8, the J call TRBJ1-3; 7 bases align to TRBD1. The CDR3 runs 20 residues. J gave up 0 bases and V 2 bases, and 16 bases lay outside the gene matches. Germline values: CDR1 SGHVS, CDR2 FQNEAQ. CDR3 DNA sequence: TGTGCCAGCAGCTTAAGGGACCAATGGGACAGCGATTTCTCTGGAAACACCATATATTTT. It specifies CASSLRDQWDSDFSGNTIYF.

As to this clone: At one of its ends the junction is not consistent with the germline gene, which may arise from a read error. Written as DNA, the CDR3 is TGCGCCAGCAGGGGGGGACTAGCGGGAGATAATGAGCAGTTCTTC. This sequence encodes CASRGGLAGDNEQFF. V usage is TRBV7-3 and J usage is TRBJ2-1; the match to TRBD2 covers 14 bases. Per the germline V gene, CDR1 is SGHTA and CDR2 is FQGTGA. This CDR3 is built from 15 residues. Full variable domain (rest looked up from reference TRBV7-3 and TRBJ2-1): GAGVSQTPSNKVTEKGKYVELRCDPISGHTALYWYRQSLGQGPEFLIYFQGTGAADDSGLPNDRFFAVRPEGSVSTLKIQRTERGDSAVYLCASRGGLAGDNEQFFGPGTRLTVL.

This clone was seen a few times. CDR3 sequence: CASSELAGVNYEQYF. DNA for the CDR3: TGCGCCAGCAGCGAACTAGCGGGAGTGAACTACGAGCAGTACTTC. J is TRBJ2-7 and V is TRBV5-1, with 11 bases identical to TRBD2. The CDR3 extends over 15 amino acids. CDR1 is SGHRS and CDR2 is YFSETQ in the germline V gene. V was pared by 4 bases and J by 3 bases, with 6 bases of the junction left unmatched. The full variable domain, its missing parts supplied by reference TRBV5-1 and TRBJ2-7, is KAGVTQTPRYLIKTRGQQVTLSCSPISGHRSVSWYQQTPGQGLQFLFEYFSETQRNKGNFPGRFSGRQFSNSRSEMNVSTLELGDSALYLCASSELAGVNYEQYFGPGTRLTVT.

This clone was counted only a few times. This chain uses TRBV9 with TRBJ2-5; 8 nucleotides agree with TRBD1. The CDR3 runs 15 residues. V shed 4 bases, J shed 5 bases, and the junction held 10 bases outside the gene matches. The germline CDR1 and CDR2 sequences are SGDLS and YYNGEE. The CDR3 here is CASSLSSGGRETQYF. The CDR3 DNA reads TGTGCCAGCAGCCTCTCGTCAGGGGGCCGCGAGACCCAGTACTTC.

The chain links TRBV15 to TRBJ1-1; tentative D call: TRBD1 (5 bases). The CDR3 loop spans 16 amino acids. CDR1 and CDR2 from the germline V gene are LNHNV and YYDKDF (reference sequence). Trimming left V 1 base short and J 0 bases short, with 12 bases between. The CDR3 spells CATSRGGADLNTEAFF. The CDR3 DNA sequence: TGTGCCACCAGCAGAGGCGGGGCGGATCTGAACACTGAAGCTTTCTTT.

This clone was counted a few times. The rearrangement uses TRBV28 and TRBJ1-5; 8 bases agree with TRBD1. The CDR3 totals 14 residues. V shed 1 base, J shed 7 bases, and the junction held 3 bases outside the gene matches. Per the germline V gene, CDR1 is MDHEN and CDR2 is SYDVKM. The CDR3: CASSLSGGWQPQHF. In DNA form, the CDR3 reads TGTGCCAGCAGTTTATCAGGGGGCTGGCAGCCCCAGCATTTT.

The chain links TRBV7-3 to TRBJ2-1; 10 bases agree with TRBD1. With V trimmed by 7 bases and J by 4 bases, 1 base remained unmatched. This CDR3 is built from 13 residues. Germline assignment: CDR1 SGHTA and CDR2 FQGTGA. The CDR3 region has the DNA TGTGCCAGCACGGGACAGGGGTACAATGAGCAGTTCTTC. Protein product: CASTGQGYNEQFF. The full variable domain, in which reference TRBV7-3 and TRBJ2-1 provide the parts outside the CDR3, is GAGVSQTPSNKVTEKGKYVELRCDPISGHTALYWYRQSLGQGPEFLIYFQGTGAADDSGLPNDRFFAVRPEGSVSTLKIQRTERGDSAVYLCASTGQGYNEQFFGPGTRLTVL.

This clone was picked up many times. This chain connects TRBV29-1 to TRBJ2-1; D unresolved. Germline values: CDR1 SQVTM, CDR2 ANQGSEA. There are 10 residues in the CDR3. The V end lost 4 bases, the J end lost 7 bases, and 5 bases lay between the germline ends. For the CDR3, the DNA is TGCAGCGTTGCACAAAATGAGCAGTTCTTC. Amino acids: CSVAQNEQFF.

The chain uses TRBV15 and TRBJ2-4; TRBD2 is a possible D gene (6 bases). V lost 0 bases and J 3 bases, leaving 18 bases between the germline ends. Germline CDR1 and CDR2: LNHNV and YYDKDF (reference sequence). This CDR3 has 18 residues. CDR3 nucleotide sequence: TGTGCCACCAGCAGAGATGGGGCTAGCGAGATTGGCAAAAACATTCAGTACTTC. It translates to CATSRDGASEIGKNIQYF.

This clone was counted many times. The chain uses TRBV19 and TRBJ2-1; 7 bases are a match to TRBD1. Germline CDR1 and CDR2: LNHDA and SQIVND (reference sequence). The CDR3 loop spans 15 amino acids. J gave up 7 bases and V 5 bases, and 11 bases lay outside the gene matches. The DNA for the CDR3 is TGTGCCAGTAGTTCTAGACAGGGAACGTGGAATGAGCAGTTCTTC. This sequence encodes CASSSRQGTWNEQFF.

This clone was counted a few times. This rearrangement joins TRBV18 to TRBJ2-5; 8 bases agree with TRBD2. The germline CDR1 and CDR2 sequences are KGHSH and LQKENI. This CDR3 is built from 16 residues. The V segment lost 0 bases and the J segment 4 bases; nucleotides outside the gene matches: 7. As DNA, the CDR3 is TGTGCCAGCTCACCACCGGGACTAGGGGTTGGAGAGACCCAGTACTTC. Its protein is CASSPPGLGVGETQYF.

This clone has a handful of counts. V and J are TRBV7-3 and TRBJ2-1; 7 nucleotides align to TRBD2. Looked up from germline, CDR1 is SGHTA and CDR2 is FQGTGA. This CDR3 is built from 15 residues. V dropped 1 base and J dropped 7; count of bases not matched to a gene: 7. The CDR3 loop reads CASSLRGGSSNEQFF. CDR3 in DNA: TGTGCCAGCAGCTTAAGGGGCGGGAGCAGTAATGAGCAGTTCTTC.

This clone occurred a few times. The chain has TRBV7-3 and TRBJ2-3; the match to TRBD2 covers 11 bases. The germline V gene has CDR1 SGHTA and CDR2 FQGTGA. The CDR3 has 19 amino acids. V lost 5 bases to trimming and J lost 0 bases; unmatched junction nucleotides: 13. The CDR3: CASSLTTGGLADSTDTQYF. DNA for the CDR3: TGTGCCAGCAGCCTGACGACAGGGGGACTAGCGGACAGCACAGATACGCAGTATTTT.

This chain connects TRBV4-1 to TRBJ1-2; D gene uncertain. Trimming removed 0 bases at V and 7 bases at J, with 9 bases between. The length of the CDR3 is 13 residues. Germline V gene lookup returns CDR1 MGHRA and CDR2 YSYEKL. As DNA, the CDR3 is TGCGCCAGCAGCCAAGAGGGAGGTGGTGGCTACACCTTC. Its protein product is CASSQEGGGGYTF.

A few counts support this clone. The chain employs TRBV5-6 and TRBJ2-7; TRBD1 agrees at 9 bases. The germline CDR1 and CDR2 sequences are SGHDT and YYEEEE. The V segment lost 6 bases and the J segment 5 bases; nucleotides outside the gene matches: 12. The CDR3 is 15 residues long. CDR3 sequence: CASTLLGQGMDEQYF. The CDR3 nucleotides are TGTGCCAGCACCCTACTGGGACAGGGCATGGACGAGCAGTACTTC. Based on the CDR3 plus reference TRBV5-6 and TRBJ2-7, the full variable domain is DAGVTQSPTHLIKTRGQQVTLRCSPKSGHDTVSWYQQALGQGPQFIFQYYEEEERQRGNFPDRFSGHQFPNYSSELNVNALLLGDSALYLCASTLLGQGMDEQYFGPGTRLTVT.

The V gene is TRBV25-1, the J gene TRBJ2-5, with TRBD2 as a possible D gene (6 bases). The V end lost 1 base, the J end lost 5 bases, and 14 bases lay between the germline ends. CDR1 and CDR2 from the germline V gene are MGHDK and SYGVNS. The CDR3 length is 15 residues. The DNA for the CDR3 is TGTGCCAGCAGTGAATGGGTCGGGAGTATGGAGACCCAGTACTTC. The encoded protein is CASSEWVGSMETQYF.